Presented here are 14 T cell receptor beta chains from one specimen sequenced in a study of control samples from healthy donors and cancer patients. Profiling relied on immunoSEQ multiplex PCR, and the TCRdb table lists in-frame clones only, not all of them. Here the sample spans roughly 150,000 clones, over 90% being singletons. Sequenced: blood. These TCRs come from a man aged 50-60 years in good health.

CDR3 coding DNA: TGTGCCAGCTCCTCAACTAAGAACGACAATGAGCAGTTCTTC. Translated: CASSSTKNDNEQFF. The chain is built from TRBV18 and TRBJ2-1; unclear D gene. Germline V CDR1 and CDR2: KGHSH, LQKENI. Trimming removed 6 bases at V and 5 bases at J, with 14 bases between. The CDR3 is 14 residues long.

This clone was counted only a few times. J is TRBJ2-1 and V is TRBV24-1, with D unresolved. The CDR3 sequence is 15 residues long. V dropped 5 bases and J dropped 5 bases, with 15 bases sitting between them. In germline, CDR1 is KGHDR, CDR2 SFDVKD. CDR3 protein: CATSGGPWEHNEQFF. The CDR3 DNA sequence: TGTGCCACCAGTGGTGGACCTTGGGAACACAATGAGCAGTTCTTC.

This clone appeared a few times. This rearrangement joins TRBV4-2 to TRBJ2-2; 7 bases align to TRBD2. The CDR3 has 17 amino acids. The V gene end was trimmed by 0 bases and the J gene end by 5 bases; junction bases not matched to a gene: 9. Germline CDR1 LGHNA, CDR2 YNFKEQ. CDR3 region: CASSQDFQREGTGELFF. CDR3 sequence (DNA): TGTGCCAGCAGCCAAGATTTCCAGCGGGAAGGTACCGGGGAGCTGTTTTTT.

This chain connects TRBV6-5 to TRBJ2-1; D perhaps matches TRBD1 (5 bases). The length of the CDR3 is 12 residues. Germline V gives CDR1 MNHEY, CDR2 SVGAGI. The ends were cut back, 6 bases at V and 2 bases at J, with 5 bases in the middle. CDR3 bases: TGTGCCAGCAGGACAGCCTACAATGAGCAGTTCTTC. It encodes CASRTAYNEQFF.

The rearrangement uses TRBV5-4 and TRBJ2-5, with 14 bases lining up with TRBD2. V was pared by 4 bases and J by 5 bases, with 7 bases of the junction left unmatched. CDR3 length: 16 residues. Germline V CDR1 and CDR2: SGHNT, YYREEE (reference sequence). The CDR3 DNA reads TGTGCCAGCAGCGGGAGGACTAGCGGGAGGTCTGAGACCCAGTACTTC. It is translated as CASSGRTSGRSETQYF.

CDR3 protein: CASRPPDRPRDEQYF. DNA for the CDR3: TGTGCCAGCAGACCGCCCGACAGGCCTAGGGACGAGCAGTACTTC. The chain combines TRBV28 with TRBJ2-7; tentative D call: TRBD1 (6 bases). Germline V CDR1 and CDR2: MDHEN, SYDVKM. The CDR3 is 15 amino acids. Deletions cut 6 bases from V and 5 bases from J, with 20 bases between.

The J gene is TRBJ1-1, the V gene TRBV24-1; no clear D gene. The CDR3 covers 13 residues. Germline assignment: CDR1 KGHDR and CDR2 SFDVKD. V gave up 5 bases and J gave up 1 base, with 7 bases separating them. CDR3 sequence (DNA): TGTGCCACCAGTGCACAAAGGAACACTGAAGCTTTCTTT. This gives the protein CATSAQRNTEAFF.

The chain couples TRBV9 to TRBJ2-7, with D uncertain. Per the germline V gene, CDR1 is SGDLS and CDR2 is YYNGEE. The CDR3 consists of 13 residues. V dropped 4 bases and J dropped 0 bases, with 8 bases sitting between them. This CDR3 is CASSPSPSYEQYF. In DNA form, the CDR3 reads TGTGCCAGCAGCCCCTCCCCCTCCTACGAGCAGTACTTC. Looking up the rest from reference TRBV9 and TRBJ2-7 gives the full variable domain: DSGVTQTPKHLITATGQRVTLRCSPRSGDLSVYWYQQSLDQGLQFLIQYYNGEERAKGNILERFSAQQFPDLHSELNLSSLELGDSALYFCASSPSPSYEQYFGPGTRLTVT.

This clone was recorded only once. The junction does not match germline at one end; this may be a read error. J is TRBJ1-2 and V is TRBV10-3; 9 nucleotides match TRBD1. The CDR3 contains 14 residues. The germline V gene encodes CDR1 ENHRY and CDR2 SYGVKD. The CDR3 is CAINENRGRFGYTF. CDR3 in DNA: TGTGCCATCAATGAGAACAGGGGGCGATTTGGCTACACCTTC.

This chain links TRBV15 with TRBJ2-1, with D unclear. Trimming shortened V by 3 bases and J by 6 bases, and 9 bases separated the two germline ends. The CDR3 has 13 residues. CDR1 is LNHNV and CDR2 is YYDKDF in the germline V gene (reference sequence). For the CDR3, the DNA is TGTGCCACCAGCAGGGAGTACTCCAATGAGCAGTTCTTC. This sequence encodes CATSREYSNEQFF.

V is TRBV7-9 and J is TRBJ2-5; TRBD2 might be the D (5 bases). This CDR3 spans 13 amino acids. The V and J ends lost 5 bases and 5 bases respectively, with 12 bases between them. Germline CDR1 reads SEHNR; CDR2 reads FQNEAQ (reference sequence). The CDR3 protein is CASSPTGEETQYF. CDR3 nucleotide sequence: TGTGCCAGCAGCCCGACCGGGGAGGAGACCCAGTACTTC.

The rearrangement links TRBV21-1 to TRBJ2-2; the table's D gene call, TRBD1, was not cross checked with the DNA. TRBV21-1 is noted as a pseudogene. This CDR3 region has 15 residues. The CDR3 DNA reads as TGTGCCAGCAGCTGGTTTAGACACAACACCGGGGAGCTGTTTTTT. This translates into CASSWFRHNTGELFF.

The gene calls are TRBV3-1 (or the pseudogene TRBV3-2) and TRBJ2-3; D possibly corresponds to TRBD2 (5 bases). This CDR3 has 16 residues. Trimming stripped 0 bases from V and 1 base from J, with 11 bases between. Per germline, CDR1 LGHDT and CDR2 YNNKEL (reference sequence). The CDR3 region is CASSQDQAARTDTQYF. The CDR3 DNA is TGTGCCAGCAGCCAAGATCAAGCGGCCCGCACAGATACGCAGTATTTT.

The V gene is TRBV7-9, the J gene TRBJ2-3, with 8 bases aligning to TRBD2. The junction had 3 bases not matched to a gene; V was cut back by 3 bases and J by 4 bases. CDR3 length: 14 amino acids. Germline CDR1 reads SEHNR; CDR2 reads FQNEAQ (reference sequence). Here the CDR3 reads CASSFRTSPDTQYF. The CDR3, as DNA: TGTGCCAGCAGCTTTAGGACTAGCCCAGATACGCAGTATTTT.